This section outlines one TCR beta chain sequence together with its context. Its antigen remains unidentified. Trimming removed 5 bases from V and 6 bases from J; junction bases left unmatched: 6. Germline assignment: CDR1 SGHTA and CDR2 FQGTGA. The CDR3 is 14 amino acids. This sample was included in a study of OX40 agonist ivuxolimab in advanced cancers. Study-level results: Also present in some nonresponders was a low level of normalized T-cell clonal expansion.

Patients with autoimmune history or systemic immunosuppression were excluded. Sampled blood was obtained at baseline, cycle 4 day 1, and cycle 7 day 1. TCRdb's table, derived via immunoSEQ multiplex PCR, lists solely in-frame clones and lacks some. Found here are under 50,000 clones, 80% to 85% of them singletons; the top ten hold almost 10%. This clonotype was obtained from an adult with an advanced solid tumor such as melanoma, head and neck, liver or kidney cancer. The chain couples TRBV7-3 to TRBJ2-3; TRBD1 matches 9 bases. Material: CD4+ or CD8+ T cells sorted from blood, obtained in a trial of the OX40 agonist ivuxolimab. CDR3 DNA sequence: TGTGCCAGCAGCCCGGGGACAGGGAAGGATACGCAGTATTTT. It codes for CASSPGTGKDTQYF. Full variable domain (missing parts from reference TRBV7-3 and TRBJ2-3): GAGVSQTPSNKVTEKGKYVELRCDPISGHTALYWYRQSLGQGPEFLIYFQGTGAADDSGLPNDRFFAVRPEGSVSTLKIQRTERGDSAVYLCASSPGTGKDTQYFGPGTRLTVL.